These 31 T cell receptor beta chains were all obtained from the same sample, sequenced in a study of monozygotic twins with inflammatory bowel disease. TCRdb reanalyzed the 5' RACE reads and collapses them to one entry per CDR3 protein, without DNA. Its listing shows about 160,000 distinct CDR3 sequences. Sequenced: blood. The receptors stem from a human donor with ulcerative colitis or Crohn's disease, or a healthy co-twin of an affected twin (not recorded which).

This chain uses TRBV19 with TRBJ2-1; the D gene TCRdb calls, TRBD1, cannot be checked with no DNA. Looked up from germline, CDR1 is LNHDA and CDR2 is SQIVND (reference sequence). CDR3 length: 15 residues. The CDR3 here is CASSATGFSYNEQFF.

The chain links TRBV6-5 to TRBJ2-7; TCRdb's D gene call, TRBD1, goes unchecked for lack of DNA. The CDR3 loop spans 13 amino acids. CDR1 is MNHEY and CDR2 is SVGAGI in the germline V gene. The CDR3 loop reads CASSRQPSYEQYF.

The V gene is TRBV10-3, the J gene TRBJ1-1; no DNA is available, so the TRBD1 call from TCRdb remains unchecked. The CDR3 is made up of 15 amino acids. Germline assignment: CDR1 ENHRY and CDR2 SYGVKD. CDR3 sequence reads: CAISERGGELTEAFF.

The chain recombines TRBV19 with TRBJ1-1. This CDR3 is built from 13 residues. Germline V gives CDR1 LNHDA, CDR2 SQIVND (reference sequence). Here the CDR3 reads CASSISLNTEAFF.

This rearrangement joins TRBV27 to TRBJ2-7; TCRdb indicates TRBD2, and absent DNA this call remains unverified. Germline V CDR1 and CDR2: MNHEY, SMNVEV (reference sequence). CDR3 length equals 19 residues. CDR3: CASSGVGRKTSGRFYEQYF.

CDR3 loop: CASRPRPSRAGETQYF. J is TRBJ2-5 and V is TRBV12-3 or TRBV12-4; TCRdb's D gene call, TRBD2, goes unchecked for lack of DNA. This CDR3 region has 16 residues.

This chain links TRBV18 with TRBJ2-3. CDR1 is KGHSH and CDR2 is LQKENI in the germline V gene. This CDR3 has 14 residues. The CDR3 sequence is CASSPRQSTDTQYF. The entire variable domain, with the rest obtained from reference TRBV18 and TRBJ2-3, is as follows: NAGVMQNPRHLVRRRGQEARLRCSPMKGHSHVYWYRQLPEEGLKFMVYLQKENIIDESGMPKERFSAEFPKEGPSILRIQQVVRGDSAAYFCASSPRQSTDTQYFGPGTRLTVL.

The chain uses TRBV7-2 and TRBJ1-1; TCRdb reports TRBD1, a call that lacks DNA to check it against. This CDR3 comprises 14 residues. From germline, CDR1 is SGHTA and CDR2 FQGNSA. CDR3 residues: CASNLGGGQVEAFF.

The V and J genes are TRBV20-1 and TRBJ2-7; TCRdb's D call, TRBD2, is unchecked because there is no DNA. The V gene's germline CDR1 is DFQATT and CDR2 SNEGSKA (reference sequence). This CDR3 contains 18 residues. This CDR3 is CSATGPLAGGPRNYEQYF.

The V gene is TRBV12-3 or TRBV12-4, the J gene TRBJ2-5; TCRdb lists TRBD1, though no DNA is available to test this call. CDR3 length equals 15 residues. The CDR3 reads CASSSRDRGRETQYF.

The rearrangement uses TRBV5-6 and TRBJ2-3; the TRBD2 assignment by TCRdb is unverifiable without DNA. The germline CDR1 and CDR2 sequences are SGHDT and YYEEEE. The CDR3 extends over 20 amino acids. The CDR3: CASTEWDSRLAGDRTDTQYF. Filled out from reference TRBV5-6 and TRBJ2-3, the complete variable domain reads DAGVTQSPTHLIKTRGQQVTLRCSPKSGHDTVSWYQQALGQGPQFIFQYYEEEERQRGNFPDRFSGHQFPNYSSELNVNALLLGDSALYLCASTEWDSRLAGDRTDTQYFGPGTRLTVL.

The chain links TRBV3-1 to TRBJ2-1; there is no DNA to check the TCRdb D call of TRBD1. This CDR3 spans 14 amino acids. The germline V gene encodes CDR1 LGHDT and CDR2 YNNKEL (reference sequence). The CDR3 here is CASSAGDPYNEQFF.

J is TRBJ2-1 and V is TRBV7-7. Per the germline V gene, CDR1 is SSHAT and CDR2 is FNYEAQ (reference sequence). This CDR3 contains 14 residues. The CDR3 is CASSLAGVNNEQFF.

This rearrangement joins TRBV7-9 to TRBJ2-3; there is no DNA to check the TCRdb D call of TRBD1. Germline V gives CDR1 SEHNR, CDR2 FQNEAQ (reference sequence). The CDR3 runs to 16 residues. CDR3 amino acids: CASSKRGQGAKDTQYF.

V usage is TRBV2 and J usage is TRBJ1-1. Germline V lookup: CDR1 SNHLY, CDR2 FYNNEI. The CDR3 loop spans 13 amino acids. The CDR3 sequence: CASNRETNTEAFF.

The J gene is TRBJ2-3, the V gene TRBV11-3; there is no DNA to check the TCRdb D call of TRBD2. CDR3 length equals 16 residues. In germline, CDR1 is SGHNT, CDR2 YENEEA. The CDR3 is CASSRAGTSSLDTQYF. The full variable domain, with the rest looked up from reference TRBV11-3 and TRBJ2-3, is EAGVVQSPRYKIIEKKQPVAFWCNPISGHNTLYWYLQNLGQGPELLIRYENEEAVDDSQLPKDRFSAERLKGVDSTLKIQPAELGDSAVYLCASSRAGTSSLDTQYFGPGTRLTVL.

V and J are TRBV29-1 and TRBJ1-2; the D call of TRBD1 rests on TCRdb alone, since no DNA is present to check it. The germline V gene encodes CDR1 SQVTM and CDR2 ANQGSEA. The CDR3 loop spans 15 amino acids. CDR3 region: CSANVPVVEGGGYTF.

The chain combines TRBV6-5 with TRBJ1-3. This CDR3 has 17 residues. Germline CDR1 and CDR2: MNHEY and SVGAGI. CDR3 sequence reads: CASSYLTYQGSGNTIYF.

V is TRBV25-1 and J is TRBJ1-2; checking the TCRdb D call of TRBD1 is not possible without DNA. Germline lookup yields CDR1 MGHDK and CDR2 SYGVNS. The CDR3 is made up of 12 amino acids. The chain's CDR3 is CASGTGNYGYTF.

V usage is TRBV7-2 and J usage is TRBJ1-4. The CDR3 length is 16 residues. Germline lookup yields CDR1 SGHTA and CDR2 FQGNSA. This CDR3 is CASSATAGRINEKLFF.

The chain couples TRBV20-1 to TRBJ1-5. CDR3 length equals 15 residues. Germline V CDR1 and CDR2: DFQATT, SNEGSKA (reference sequence). The CDR3 sequence: CSAREQIFSNQPQHF.

The V call is TRBV4-2, the J call TRBJ2-6; the TCRdb call, TRBD1, lacks DNA for checking. The CDR3 is 16 residues long. CDR1 is LGHNA, CDR2 YNFKEQ, per germline. The CDR3 reads CASRQRGGSGANVLTF.

V and J are TRBV27 and TRBJ2-3; no DNA is available, so the TRBD2 call from TCRdb remains unchecked. The CDR3 runs to 15 residues. CDR1 is MNHEY and CDR2 is SMNVEV in the germline V gene (reference sequence). CDR3: CASSFRGGRTDTQYF.

The V gene is TRBV5-6, the J gene TRBJ2-7; TCRdb's assignment of TRBD1 cannot be checked, as there is no DNA. The CDR3 totals 14 residues. CDR1 is SGHDT, CDR2 YYEEEE, per germline. The CDR3 loop is CASSFGTGPLEQYF.

The chain links TRBV5-1 to TRBJ2-1. The germline CDR1 and CDR2 sequences are SGHRS and YFSETQ. This CDR3 comprises 14 residues. CDR3 loop: CASSLDSGNNEQFF.

The chain carries TRBV5-1 and TRBJ2-7; there is no DNA to check the TCRdb D call of TRBD2. CDR1 and CDR2 (germline): SGHRS, YFSETQ. The CDR3 is 17 residues long. The CDR3 sequence: CASSDEALDRGTYEQYF.

V gene TRBV5-5 combines with J gene TRBJ1-1. The CDR3 covers 14 residues. Germline CDR1 reads SGHKS; CDR2 reads YYEKEE (reference sequence). CDR3: CASSLGGMGAEAFF.

This chain uses TRBV12-3 or TRBV12-4 with TRBJ2-5; no DNA is available, so the TRBD2 call from TCRdb remains unchecked. The CDR3 is 16 residues long. CDR3 residues: CASSRPSGLSGETQYF.

The chain joins TRBV7-2 to TRBJ1-6; TCRdb gives TRBD1 as the D gene, but with no DNA this cannot be confirmed. The germline V gene encodes CDR1 SGHTA and CDR2 FQGNSA. The CDR3 sequence is 15 residues long. CDR3 region: CASKGQGRVNSPLHF.

The rearrangement uses TRBV7-7 and TRBJ1-3; TCRdb reports TRBD1, a call that lacks DNA to check it against. The CDR3 is 14 amino acids. Germline values: CDR1 SSHAT, CDR2 FNYEAQ (reference sequence). CDR3 loop: CASSSEPQGHTIYF.

The rearrangement uses TRBV3-1 and TRBJ1-2. Germline V gene sequence: CDR1 LGHDT, CDR2 YNNKEL (reference sequence). The CDR3 is made up of 13 amino acids. CDR3: CASSQEGAYGYTF.